This is a list of T cell receptor beta chains from one sample in a study of somatic mutations in cytotoxic T cells in rheumatoid arthritis. Clones were read by immunoSEQ multiplex PCR, and TCRdb kept only the in-frame ones, dropping some. The sample lists some 18,000 clones; 81% were seen once. The source material was CD8+ T cells sorted from blood. The receptor set was obtained from an adult with rheumatoid arthritis. CDR3s include the opening cysteine and the closing phenylalanine or tryptophan. The D gene is left open where the match is weak. Clone size is given for some rows only: seen once, a few or many times, or a class if the clone is expanded.

d_gene	v_gene	j_gene	abundance	CDR3aa	CDR3nt
.	TRBV20-1	TRBJ2-1	few	CSAKSGNEQFF	TGCAGTGCTAAGAGCGGCAATGAGCAGTTCTTC
TRBD1	TRBV19	TRBJ2-1	few	CASSTPGQGRFF	TGTGCCAGTAGTACACCTGGACAGGGGCGCTTCTTC
TRBD1	TRBV5-1	TRBJ1-6	.	CASRQGAGDSPLHF	TGCGCCAGCAGACAGGGGGCTGGAGATTCACCCCTCCACTTT
TRBD1	TRBV6-5	TRBJ1-1	once	CASSPGQGNTEAFF	TGTGCCAGCAGTCCCGGACAGGGGAACACTGAAGCTTTCTTT
.	TRBV28	TRBJ2-5	.	CASSLSIQGAQYF	TGTGCCAGCAGTTTATCCATACAGGGTGCCCAGTACTTC
.	TRBV5-1	TRBJ1-2	.	CAPAAWSTPPTRYTF	TGCGCGCCAGCAGCTTGGTCTACACCCCCCACCCGCTACACCTTC
.	TRBV6-6	TRBJ1-3	.	CASSDWSGNTIYF	TGTGCCAGCAGCGACTGGTCAGGAAACACCATATATTTT
TRBD2	TRBV18	TRBJ2-7	.	CASSPSGTTYEQYF	TGTGCCAGCTCACCTTCCGGGACTACCTACGAGCAGTACTTC
.	TRBV4-3	TRBJ1-1	.	CASSPRGGTEAFF	TGCGCCAGCAGCCCCCGAGGGGGCACTGAAGCTTTCTTT
.	TRBV4-1	TRBJ2-7	few	CASSQEAGPSPYEQYF	TGCGCCAGCAGCCAAGAAGCAGGACCCTCTCCCTACGAGCAGTACTTC
TRBD2	TRBV27	TRBJ2-2	.	CASSPGREKDTGELFF	TGTGCCAGCAGTCCCGGGAGGGAGAAGGACACCGGGGAGCTGTTTTTT